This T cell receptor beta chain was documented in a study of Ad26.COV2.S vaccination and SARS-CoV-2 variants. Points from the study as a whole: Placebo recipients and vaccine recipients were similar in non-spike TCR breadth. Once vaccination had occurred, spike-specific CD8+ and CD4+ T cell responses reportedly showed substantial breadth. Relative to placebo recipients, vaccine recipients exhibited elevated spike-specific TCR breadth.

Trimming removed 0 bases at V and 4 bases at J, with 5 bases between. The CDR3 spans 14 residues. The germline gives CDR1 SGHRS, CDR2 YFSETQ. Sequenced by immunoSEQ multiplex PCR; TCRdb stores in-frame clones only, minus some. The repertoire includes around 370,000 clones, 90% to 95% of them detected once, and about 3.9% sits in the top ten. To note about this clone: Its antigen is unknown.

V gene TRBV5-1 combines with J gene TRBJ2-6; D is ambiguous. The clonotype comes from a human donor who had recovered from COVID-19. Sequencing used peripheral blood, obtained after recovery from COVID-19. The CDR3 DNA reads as TGCGCCAGCAGCTTGGACTCGGGGGCCAACGTCCTGACTTTC. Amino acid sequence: CASSLDSGANVLTF.